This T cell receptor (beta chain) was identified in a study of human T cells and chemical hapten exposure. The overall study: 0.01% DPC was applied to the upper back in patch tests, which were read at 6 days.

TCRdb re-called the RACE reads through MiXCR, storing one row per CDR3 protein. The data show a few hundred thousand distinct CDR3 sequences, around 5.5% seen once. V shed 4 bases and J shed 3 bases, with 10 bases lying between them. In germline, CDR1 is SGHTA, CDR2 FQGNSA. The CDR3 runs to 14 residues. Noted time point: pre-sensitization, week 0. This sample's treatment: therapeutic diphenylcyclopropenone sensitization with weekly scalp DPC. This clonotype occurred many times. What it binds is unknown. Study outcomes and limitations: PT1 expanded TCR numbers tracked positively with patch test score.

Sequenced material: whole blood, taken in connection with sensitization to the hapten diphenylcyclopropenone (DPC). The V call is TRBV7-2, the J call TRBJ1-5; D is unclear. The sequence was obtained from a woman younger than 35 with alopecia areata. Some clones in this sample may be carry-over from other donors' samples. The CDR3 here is CASSSREPNQPQHF. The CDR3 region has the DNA TGTGCCAGCAGCTCCCGGGAACCCAATCAGCCCCAGCATTTT.